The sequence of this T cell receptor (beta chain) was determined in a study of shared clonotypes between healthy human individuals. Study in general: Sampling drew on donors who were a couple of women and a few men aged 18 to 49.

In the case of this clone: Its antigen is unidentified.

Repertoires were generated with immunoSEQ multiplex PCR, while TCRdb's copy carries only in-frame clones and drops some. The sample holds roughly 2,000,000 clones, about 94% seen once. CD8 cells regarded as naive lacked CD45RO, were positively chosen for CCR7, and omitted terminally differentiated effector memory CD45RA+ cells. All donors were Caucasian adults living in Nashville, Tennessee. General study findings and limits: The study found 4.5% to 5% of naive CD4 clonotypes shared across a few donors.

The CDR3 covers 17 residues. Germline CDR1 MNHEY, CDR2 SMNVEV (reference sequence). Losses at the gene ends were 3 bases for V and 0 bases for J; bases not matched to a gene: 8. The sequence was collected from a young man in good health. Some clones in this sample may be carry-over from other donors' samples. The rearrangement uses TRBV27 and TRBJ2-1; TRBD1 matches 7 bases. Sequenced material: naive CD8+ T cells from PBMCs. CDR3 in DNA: TGTGCCAGCAGTTTGGTAGGGGGCTTAAGCTCCTACAATGAGCAGTTCTTC. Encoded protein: CASSLVGGLSSYNEQFF.